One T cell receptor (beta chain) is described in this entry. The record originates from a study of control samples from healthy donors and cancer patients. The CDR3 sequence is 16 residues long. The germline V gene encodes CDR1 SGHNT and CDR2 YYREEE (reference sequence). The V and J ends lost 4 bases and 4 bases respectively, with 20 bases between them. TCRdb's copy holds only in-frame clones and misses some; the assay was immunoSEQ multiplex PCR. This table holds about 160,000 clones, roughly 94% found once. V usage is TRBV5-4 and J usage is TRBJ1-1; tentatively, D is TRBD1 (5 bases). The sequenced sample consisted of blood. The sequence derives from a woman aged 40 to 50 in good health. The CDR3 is CASSRGGSRFGTEAFF. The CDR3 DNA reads TGTGCCAGCAGCCGGGGGGGGTCGAGGTTTGGCACTGAAGCTTTCTTT.